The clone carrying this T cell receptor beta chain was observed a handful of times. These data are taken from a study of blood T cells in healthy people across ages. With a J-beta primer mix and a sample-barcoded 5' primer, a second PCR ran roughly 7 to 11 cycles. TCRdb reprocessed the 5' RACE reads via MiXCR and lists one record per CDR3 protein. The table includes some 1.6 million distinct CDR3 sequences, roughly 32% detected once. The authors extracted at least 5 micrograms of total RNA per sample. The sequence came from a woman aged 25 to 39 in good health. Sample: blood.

CDR3: CASSQDSGARNTIYF. CDR3 sequence (DNA): TGCGCCAGCAGCCAAGATTCTGGGGCCAGAAACACCATATATTTT. The chain uses TRBV4-1 and TRBJ1-3, with D possibly TRBD1 on 5 matching bases. V was trimmed by 0 bases and J by 5 bases, leaving 11 bases between them. Looked up from germline, CDR1 is MGHRA and CDR2 is YSYEKL. The CDR3 consists of 15 residues.